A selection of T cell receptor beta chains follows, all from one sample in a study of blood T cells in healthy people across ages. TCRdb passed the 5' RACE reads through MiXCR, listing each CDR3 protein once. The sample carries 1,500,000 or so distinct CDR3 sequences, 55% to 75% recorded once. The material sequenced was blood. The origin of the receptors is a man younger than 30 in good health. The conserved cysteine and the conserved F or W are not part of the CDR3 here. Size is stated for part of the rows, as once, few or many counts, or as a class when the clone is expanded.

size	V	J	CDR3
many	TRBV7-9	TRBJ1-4	ASSFLGPQSRGDEKLF
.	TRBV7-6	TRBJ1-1	ASSTGTSADTEAF
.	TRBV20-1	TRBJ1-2	SARGQGAHGYT
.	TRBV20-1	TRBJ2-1	SASRAALLDEQF
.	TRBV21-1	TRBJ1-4	ASSKALGLTNEKLF
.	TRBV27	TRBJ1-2	ASSQIRDRSYGYT
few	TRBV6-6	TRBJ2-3	ASSNLIEDTQY
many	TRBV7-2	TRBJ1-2	ASSLDRDYGYT
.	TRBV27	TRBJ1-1	ASSFGVGGTEAF
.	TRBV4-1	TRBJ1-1	ASSQAGQGIEAF
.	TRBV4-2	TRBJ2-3	ASTSGGRTPTDTQY
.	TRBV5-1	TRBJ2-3	ASSYPGLAGAVLEDTQY
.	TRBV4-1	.	ASSQGVHSQSSDEQY
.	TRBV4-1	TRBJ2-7	ASSHQGAGVYEQY
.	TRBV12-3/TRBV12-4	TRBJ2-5	ASSLAGRAEIGGTQY
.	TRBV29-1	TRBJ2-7	SVTGGRASYEQY
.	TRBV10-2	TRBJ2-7	ASSELAGFAYEQY
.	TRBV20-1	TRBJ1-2	TLIFWDINYT
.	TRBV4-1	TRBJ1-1	ASSLPTGADTEAF
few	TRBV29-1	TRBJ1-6	SVVGGGRASNSPLH
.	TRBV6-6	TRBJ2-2	ASSYSHGTDTGELF
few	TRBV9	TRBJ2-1	ASSVVAGGGNEQF
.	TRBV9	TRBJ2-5	ASSVESISPQETQY
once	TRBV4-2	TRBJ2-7	ASSLEVGAFTHEQY
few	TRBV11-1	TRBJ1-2	ASSTDTFYGYT
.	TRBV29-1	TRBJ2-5	SARDSGETQY
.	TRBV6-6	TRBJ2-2	ASSYSWEGRNTGELF
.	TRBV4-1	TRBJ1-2	ASSQDRPGNGYT
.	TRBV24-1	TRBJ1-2	ATSAVRSLSRGYT
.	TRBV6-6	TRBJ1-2	ASSYVQGPNYGYT
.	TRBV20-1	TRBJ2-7	SAVTRSSYEQY
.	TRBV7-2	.	ASSDGTSALFYEQY
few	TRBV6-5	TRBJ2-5	ASSYSHPATTRRGEQY
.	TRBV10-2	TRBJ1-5	ASSGGDRLPQH
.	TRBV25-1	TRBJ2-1	ASSGPRRRGFYNKQF
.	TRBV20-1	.	GARDAGEQTYEQY
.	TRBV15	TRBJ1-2	ATSRDGTGALGYT
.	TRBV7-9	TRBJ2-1	ASSRWLAAYNEQF
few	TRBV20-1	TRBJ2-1	SARETSGSDEQF
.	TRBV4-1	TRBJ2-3	ASSQLGRDSTDTQY
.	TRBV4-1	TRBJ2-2	ASSPGIAGVNTGELF
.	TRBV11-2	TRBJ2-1	ASSLGELAGRDNEQF
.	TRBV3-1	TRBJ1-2	ASSPQGPSGYT
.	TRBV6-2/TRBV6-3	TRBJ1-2	TSSSRIHYT